The table lists the clone carrying this T cell receptor beta chain with a few counts. Its antigen is unknown. This entry belongs to a study of cytomegalovirus exposure and HLA in healthy donors. Overall study findings and caveats: Rare TCR sequences predominated, though certain public TCRs were found in many donors.

Germline lookup yields CDR1 MNHEY and CDR2 SVGAGI. This CDR3 has 14 residues. With 5 bases removed from V and 3 bases from J, the gap between germline ends came to 11 bases. Assay used: immunoSEQ multiplex PCR; TCRdb lists only in-frame clones, some missing. Of roughly 300,000 clones listed, roughly 90% are singletons. The TCR sequence derives from a woman aged 18-29 years in good health and CMV-seronegative. The sample consisted of PBMCs. V and J are TRBV6-5 and TRBJ1-3; no definite D call. The CDR3 spells CASSPLRFGNTIYF. In DNA, the CDR3 is TGTGCCAGCAGTCCACTTCGGTTTGGAAACACCATATATTTT.